This paragraph reports one T cell receptor beta chain. A junction end diverges from the germline sequence, so it may reflect a read error. MiXCR, applied by TCRdb to the PCR reads, yields one record per CDR3 protein. The repertoire has 15,000 to 20,000 distinct CDR3 sequences, less than 55% of them found once; the top ten carry around 41%. This sample is part of a study of tumor-infiltrating lymphocytes in oesophageal squamous cell carcinoma. The source is a female donor with esophageal squamous cell carcinoma. Material for sequencing was blood.

Here the CDR3 reads CASSPDRGPYEQYF. The CDR3 nucleotides are TGTGCCAGCAGCCCGGACAGGGGGCCGTACGAGCAGTACTTT. This chain joins TRBV7-8 and TRBJ1-6, with 11 positions matching TRBD1. Germline assignment: CDR1 SGHVS and CDR2 FQNEAQ. The CDR3 length is 14 residues.